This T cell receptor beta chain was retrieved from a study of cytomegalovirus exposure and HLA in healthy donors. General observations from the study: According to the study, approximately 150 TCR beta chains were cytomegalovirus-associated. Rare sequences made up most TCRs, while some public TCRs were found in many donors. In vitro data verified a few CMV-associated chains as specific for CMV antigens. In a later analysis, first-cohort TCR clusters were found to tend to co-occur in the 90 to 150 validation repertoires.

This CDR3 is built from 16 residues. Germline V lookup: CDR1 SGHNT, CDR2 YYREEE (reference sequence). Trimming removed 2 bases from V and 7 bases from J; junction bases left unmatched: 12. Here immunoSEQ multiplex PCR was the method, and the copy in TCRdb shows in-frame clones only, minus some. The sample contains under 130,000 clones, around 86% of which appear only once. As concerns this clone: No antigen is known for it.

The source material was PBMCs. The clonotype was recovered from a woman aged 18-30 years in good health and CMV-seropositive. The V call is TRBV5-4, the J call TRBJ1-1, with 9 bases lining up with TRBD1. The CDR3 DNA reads TGTGCCAGCAGCTTAACAGGGGGCGCAATGTACATTGAAGCTTTCTTT. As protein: CASSLTGGAMYIEAFF.